A single T cell receptor (beta chain) is shown here with its context. Its cognate antigen has yet to be identified. Base-call qualities are not available, and no considerably larger clone is one nucleotide away. V is pruned by 4 bases and J by 2 bases, leaving 6 bases of the junction without a gene match. There are 16 amino acids in the CDR3, from cysteine to phenylalanine inclusive. The CDR3 DNA has 48 bases and is translated from base 1. Sequences MNHEY (CDR1) and SMNVEV (CDR2) are obtained from the germline V gene (reference sequence). Using the deep immunoSEQ assay, multiplex PCR amplified TCR CDR3 regions from genomic DNA. Extracted genomic DNA from each cell subset was distributed evenly across all wells of several immunoSEQ 96-well plates, and each plate was treated as a replicate. For sorted subsets, approximately 0.2 ug of genomic DNA, equivalent to roughly 33,000 T cell genomes, went into each replicate PCR. Purified libraries were quantified with a Qubit 3.0 fluorometer, sized on a Bioanalyzer 2100, and re-quantified with the KAPA Library Quantification kit. Every immunoSEQ 96-well plate was sequenced on a separate single-read 150-cycle Illumina NextSeq 550 flow cell. Regarding the original processing steps: Because only junctional sequences without quality scores were contained in the immunoSEQ output, filtering matching that applied to full-length reads could not be performed. Sequences were annotated with PyIR, a Python wrapper for IgBLAST v1.9, using IMGT germline references to assign V/J genes and CDR3. Reads were filtered out if the reads had weak V/J assignments (E-value above 1e-6), no CDR3, stop codons, out-of-frame junctions, or ambiguous translated residues. V3J clonotypes were defined as sequences sharing an identical inferred V gene, J gene, and CDR3 amino acid sequence. Percentage overlap between repertoires was calculated by dividing the number of shared unique clonotypes by the size of the smaller repertoire. Repertoire richness was assessed with RTK rarefaction, the Chao1 estimator, and Recon v2.1 estimates of unobserved clonotypes. For all TCRbeta clonotypes obtained by the gDNA method from a few donors, generation probabilities were computed with OLGA. The immuneACCESS repertoire file appears here via TCRdb, limited to in-frame rearrangements. These files lack a portion of the clones; in checked studies, under half of the deficit traces to unresolved V genes, and the cause of the others is not known. The D gene and trimming were derived from the DNA, and the V and J assignments and clone size from that table. Across this sample there are over 2 million clones, with around 93% seen only once. The top ten clones comprise around 0.38% of the sample.

The data derive from a study of shared clonotypes between healthy human individuals (dated by TCRdb to 2019 to 2021). In terms of the full investigation: The cohort included a few men and a couple of women between 18 and 49 years of age. For each donor, CD4 naive and CD4 memory were each run on three plates, CD8 naive on two plates, and CD8 memory on one plate. To estimate repertoire size and how much clonotype sharing occurs between individuals, the study deeply sequenced the blood TCR repertoires of several healthy adults. Libraries were prepared and TCR repertoires were sequenced by different laboratories using diverse techniques, in order to increase sequencing depth and limit assay-specific biases. Each donor's leukapheresis produced roughly between about 0.9 and 9.5 billion PBMCs. Overall study results and their limits: Based on pairwise subsampling, the degree of clonotype sharing among donors was expected to be affected by sequencing depth. Clonotypes shared by all four sorted-subset donors showed higher generation probabilities than non-shared clonotypes. Sampling was restricted to blood, and TCR repertoires in tissue are likely to differ from TCR repertoires in blood. Larger estimated clonotype richness was generally found for naive subsets than for memory subsets. The small number of donors limited the genetic and exposure-history diversity represented. When several donors were compared, the shared fraction of clonotypes was approximately 5% for naive CD4, about 4% for naive CD8, 2.3% for memory CD4, and roughly 0.43% for memory CD8. Rarefaction of sorted-subset datasets indicated incomplete sequencing despite the large sequencing depth.

The donors were healthy, HIV-negative adults with no recently reported acute infections or vaccinations. Every donor was a Caucasian adult living in Nashville, Tennessee, USA. Magnetic negative selection was used to enrich CD4+ T cells, after which naive cells were positively selected on CD45RA and the negative fraction became the memory subset. Blood was collected by leukapheresis, and PBMCs were isolated by Ficoll-Histopaque density gradient centrifugation and then cryopreserved in liquid nitrogen vapor phase. Analytical flow cytometry was used to check the purity and quantity of each magnetically sorted T cell population. Genomic DNA was isolated from every sorted fraction and measured by UV absorbance on a Nanodrop 2000c.

The chain is made from TRBV27 and TRBJ2-7, with TRBD2 matching 12 junction bases. The clonotype comes from a man aged 18 to 35 in good health. Some clones in this sample may be carry-over from other donors' samples. Sequenced input: naive CD4+ T cells from PBMCs. According to the study, the label for this sample's cell subset or site signals: CD45RA+ positively selected. The DNA sequence is TGTGCCAGCAGTTCCCCTAGCGGGAGGGCCCCCTACGAGCAGTACTTC. Its protein is CASSSPSGRAPYEQYF.